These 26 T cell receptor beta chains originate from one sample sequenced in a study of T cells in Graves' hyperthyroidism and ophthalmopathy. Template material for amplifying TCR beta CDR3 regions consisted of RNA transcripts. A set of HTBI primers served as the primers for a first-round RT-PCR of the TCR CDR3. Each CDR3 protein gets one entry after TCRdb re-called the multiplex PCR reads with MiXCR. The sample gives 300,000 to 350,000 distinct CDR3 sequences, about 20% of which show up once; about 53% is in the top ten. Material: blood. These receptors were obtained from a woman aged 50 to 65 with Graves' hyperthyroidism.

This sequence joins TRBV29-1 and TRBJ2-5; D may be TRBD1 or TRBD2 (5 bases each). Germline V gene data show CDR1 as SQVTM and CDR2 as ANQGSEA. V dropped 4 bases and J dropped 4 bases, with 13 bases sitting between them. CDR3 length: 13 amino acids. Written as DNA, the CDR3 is TGCAGCGTTGGCCAGGGAGAGGGAGAGACCCAGTACTTC. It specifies CSVGQGEGETQYF. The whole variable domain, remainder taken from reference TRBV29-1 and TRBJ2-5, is SAVISQKPSRDICQRGTSLTIQCQVDSQVTMMFWYRQQPGQSLTLIATANQGSEATYESGFVIDKFPISRPNLTFSTLTVSNMSPEDSSIYLCSVGQGEGETQYFGPGTRLLVL.

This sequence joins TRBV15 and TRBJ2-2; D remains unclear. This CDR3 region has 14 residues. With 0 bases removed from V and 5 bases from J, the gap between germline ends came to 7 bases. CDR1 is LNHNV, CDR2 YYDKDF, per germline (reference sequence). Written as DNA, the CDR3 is TGTGCCACCAGCAGAGAGACCGGGACCGGGGAGCTGTTTTTT. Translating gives CATSRETGTGELFF.

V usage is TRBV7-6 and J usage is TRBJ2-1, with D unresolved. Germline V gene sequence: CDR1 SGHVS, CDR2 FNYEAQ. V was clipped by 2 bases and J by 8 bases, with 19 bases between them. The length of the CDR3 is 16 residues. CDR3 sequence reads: CASSLRGLQAGYEQFF. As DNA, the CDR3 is TGTGCCAGCAGCTTACGTGGCCTCCAGGCCGGATATGAGCAGTTCTTC.

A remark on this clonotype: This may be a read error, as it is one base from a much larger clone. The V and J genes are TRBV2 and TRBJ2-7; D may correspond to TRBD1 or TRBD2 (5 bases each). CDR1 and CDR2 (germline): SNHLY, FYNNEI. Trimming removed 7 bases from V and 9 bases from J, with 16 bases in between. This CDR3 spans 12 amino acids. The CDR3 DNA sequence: TGTGCCAGCACGGGGACGAACCACGGGCAGTACTTC. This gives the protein CASTGTNHGQYF.

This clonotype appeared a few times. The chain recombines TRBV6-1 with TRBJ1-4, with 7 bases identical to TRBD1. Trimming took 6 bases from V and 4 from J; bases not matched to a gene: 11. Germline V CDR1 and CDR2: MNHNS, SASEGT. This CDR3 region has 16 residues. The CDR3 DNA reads TGTGCCAGCAGACAAATAGGGGGCATCGATAATGAAAAACTGTTTTTT. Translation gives CASRQIGGIDNEKLFF.

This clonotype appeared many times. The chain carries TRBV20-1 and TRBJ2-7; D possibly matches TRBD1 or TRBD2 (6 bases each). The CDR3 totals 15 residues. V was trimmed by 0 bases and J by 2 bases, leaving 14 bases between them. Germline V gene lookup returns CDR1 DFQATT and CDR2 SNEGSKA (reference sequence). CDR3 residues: CSARDRAGEAYEQYF. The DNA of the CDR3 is TGCAGTGCTAGAGACCGGGCAGGGGAGGCCTACGAGCAGTACTTC.

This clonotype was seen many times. As DNA, the CDR3 is TGTGCCAGCAACGTAGACACAGATACGCAGTATTTT. Its protein is CASNVDTDTQYF. The chain joins TRBV28 to TRBJ2-3, with unresolved D. V dropped 7 bases and J dropped 2 bases, with 7 bases sitting between them. CDR1 is MDHEN and CDR2 is SYDVKM in the germline V gene. The CDR3 is 12 amino acids.

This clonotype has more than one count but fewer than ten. CDR3 residues: CASSESRAVGGYTF. CDR3 nucleotides: TGCGCCAGCAGTGAAAGTCGGGCGGTCGGTGGCTACACCTTC. V gene TRBV10-2 combines with J gene TRBJ1-2, with D uncertain. Looked up from germline, CDR1 is WSHSY and CDR2 is SAAADI. This CDR3 has 14 residues. Trimming shortened V by 3 bases and J by 7 bases, and 15 bases separated the two germline ends.

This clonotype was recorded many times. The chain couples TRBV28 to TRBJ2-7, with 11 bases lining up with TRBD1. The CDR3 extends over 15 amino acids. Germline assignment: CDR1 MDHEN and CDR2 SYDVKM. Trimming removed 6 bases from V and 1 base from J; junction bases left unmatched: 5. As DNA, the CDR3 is TGTGCCAGCAGAGGACAGGGGGCAAAGTCCTACGAGCAGTACTTC. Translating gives CASRGQGAKSYEQYF. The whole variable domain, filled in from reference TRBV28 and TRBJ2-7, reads DVKVTQSSRYLVKRTGEKVFLECVQDMDHENMFWYRQDPGLGLRLIYFSYDVKMKEKGDIPEGYSVSREKKERFSLILESASTNQTSMYLCASRGQGAKSYEQYFGPGTRLTVT.

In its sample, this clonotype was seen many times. CDR3: CASSDLGQAPEAFF. CDR3 bases: TGTGCCAGCAGTGACCTTGGACAGGCCCCTGAAGCTTTCTTT. V usage is TRBV2 and J usage is TRBJ1-1; 7 bases match TRBD1. Germline loops: CDR1 SNHLY, CDR2 FYNNEI. V gave up 3 bases and J gave up 6 bases; unmatched junction bases: 7. The CDR3 extends over 14 amino acids.

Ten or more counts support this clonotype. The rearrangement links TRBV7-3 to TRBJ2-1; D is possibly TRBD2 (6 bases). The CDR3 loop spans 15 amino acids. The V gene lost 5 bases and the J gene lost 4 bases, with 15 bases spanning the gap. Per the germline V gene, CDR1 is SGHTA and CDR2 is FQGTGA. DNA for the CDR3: TGTGCCAGCAGCCAAACGGGAGTGGATTACAATGAGCAGTTCTTC. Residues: CASSQTGVDYNEQFF.

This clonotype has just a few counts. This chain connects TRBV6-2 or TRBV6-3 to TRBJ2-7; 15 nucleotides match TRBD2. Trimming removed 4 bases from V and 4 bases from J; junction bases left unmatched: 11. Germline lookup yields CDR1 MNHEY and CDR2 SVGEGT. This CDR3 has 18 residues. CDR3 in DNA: TGTGCCAGCAGTTTTGGACTAGCGGGAGGGCTGTATTCATACGAGCAGTACTTC. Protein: CASSFGLAGGLYSYEQYF.

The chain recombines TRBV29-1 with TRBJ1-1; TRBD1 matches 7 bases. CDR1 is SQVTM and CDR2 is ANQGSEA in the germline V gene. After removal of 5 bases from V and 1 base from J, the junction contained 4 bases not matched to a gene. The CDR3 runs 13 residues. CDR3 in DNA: TGCAGCGTTCACAGGGGACCGAACACTGAAGCTTTCTTT. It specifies CSVHRGPNTEAFF. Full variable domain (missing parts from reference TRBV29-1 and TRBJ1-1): SAVISQKPSRDICQRGTSLTIQCQVDSQVTMMFWYRQQPGQSLTLIATANQGSEATYESGFVIDKFPISRPNLTFSTLTVSNMSPEDSSIYLCSVHRGPNTEAFFGQGTRLTVV.

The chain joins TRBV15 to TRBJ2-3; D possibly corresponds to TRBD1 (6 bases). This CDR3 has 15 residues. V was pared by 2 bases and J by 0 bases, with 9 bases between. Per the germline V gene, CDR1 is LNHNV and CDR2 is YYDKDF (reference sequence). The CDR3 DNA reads TGTGCCACCAGCAGACAGGGGATCAGCACAGATACGCAGTATTTT. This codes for CATSRQGISTDTQYF.

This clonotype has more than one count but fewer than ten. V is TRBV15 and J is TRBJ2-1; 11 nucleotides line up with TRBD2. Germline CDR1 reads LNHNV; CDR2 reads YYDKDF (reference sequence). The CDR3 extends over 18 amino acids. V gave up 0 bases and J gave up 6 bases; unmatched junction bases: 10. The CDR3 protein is CATSRDGTSGIGTNEQFF. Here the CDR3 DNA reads TGTGCCACCAGCAGAGACGGGACTAGCGGAATCGGGACCAATGAGCAGTTCTTC.

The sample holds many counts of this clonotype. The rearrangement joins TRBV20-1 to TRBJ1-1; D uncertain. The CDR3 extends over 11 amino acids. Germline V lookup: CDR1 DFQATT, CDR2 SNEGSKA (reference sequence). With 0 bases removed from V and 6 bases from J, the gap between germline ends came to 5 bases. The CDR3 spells CSARDGAEAFF. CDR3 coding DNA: TGCAGTGCTAGAGACGGAGCTGAAGCTTTCTTT.

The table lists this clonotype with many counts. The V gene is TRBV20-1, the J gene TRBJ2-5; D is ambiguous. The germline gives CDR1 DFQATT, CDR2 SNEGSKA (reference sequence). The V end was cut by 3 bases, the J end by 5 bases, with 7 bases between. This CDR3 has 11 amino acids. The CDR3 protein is CSASIEETQYF. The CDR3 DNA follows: TGCAGTGCTAGCATCGAGGAGACCCAGTACTTC.

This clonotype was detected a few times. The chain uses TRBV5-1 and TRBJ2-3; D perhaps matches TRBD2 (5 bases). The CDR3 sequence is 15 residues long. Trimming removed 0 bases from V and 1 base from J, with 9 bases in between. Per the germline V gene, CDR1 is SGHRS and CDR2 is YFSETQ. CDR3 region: CASSLGSRGTDTQYF. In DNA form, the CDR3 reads TGCGCCAGCAGCTTGGGCTCGAGGGGCACAGATACGCAGTATTTT.

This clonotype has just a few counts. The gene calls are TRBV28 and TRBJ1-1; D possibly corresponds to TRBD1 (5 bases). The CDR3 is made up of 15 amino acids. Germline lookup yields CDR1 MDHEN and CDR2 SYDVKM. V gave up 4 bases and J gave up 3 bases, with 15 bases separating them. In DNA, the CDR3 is TGTGCCAGCAGTTCGGCGGGGGGGGAAGACACTGAAGCTTTCTTT. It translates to CASSSAGGEDTEAFF.

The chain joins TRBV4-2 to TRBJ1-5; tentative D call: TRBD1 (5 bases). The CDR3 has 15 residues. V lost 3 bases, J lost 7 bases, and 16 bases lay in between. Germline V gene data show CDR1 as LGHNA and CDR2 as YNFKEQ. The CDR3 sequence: CASSQDRGQRQPQHF. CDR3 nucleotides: TGTGCCAGCAGCCAGGACCGGGGCCAGAGACAGCCCCAGCATTTT.

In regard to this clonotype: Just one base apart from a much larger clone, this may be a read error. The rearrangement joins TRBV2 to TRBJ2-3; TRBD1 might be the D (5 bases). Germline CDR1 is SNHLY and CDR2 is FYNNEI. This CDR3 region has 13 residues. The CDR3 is CASQQDNTDTLYF. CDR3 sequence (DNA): TGTGCCAGTCAGCAGGACAACACAGATACGCTGTATTTT.

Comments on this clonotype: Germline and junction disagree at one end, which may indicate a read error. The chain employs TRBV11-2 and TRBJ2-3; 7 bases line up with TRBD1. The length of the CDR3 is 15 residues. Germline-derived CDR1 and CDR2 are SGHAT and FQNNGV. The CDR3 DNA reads TGCGCCAGCAGCCCCCTAGGGGGCACCACAGATACGCGGTATTTT. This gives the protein CASSPLGGTTDTRYF.

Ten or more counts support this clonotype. CDR3 loop: CASSVQGDSYEQYF. CDR3 coding DNA: TGTGCCAGCAGCGTACAGGGAGACAGCTACGAGCAGTACTTC. The chain couples TRBV9 to TRBJ2-7; D is tentatively TRBD1 or TRBD2 (5 bases each). This CDR3 comprises 14 residues. V was trimmed by 1 base and J by 3 bases, leaving 11 bases between them. Looked up from germline, CDR1 is SGDLS and CDR2 is YYNGEE.

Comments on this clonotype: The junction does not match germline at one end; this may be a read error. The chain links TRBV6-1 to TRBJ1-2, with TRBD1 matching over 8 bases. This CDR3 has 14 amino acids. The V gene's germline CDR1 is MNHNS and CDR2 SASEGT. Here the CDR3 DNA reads TGTGCCAGCAGCTCCGGACAGGGAGGCTATGACTACACCTTC. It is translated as CASSSGQGGYDYTF.

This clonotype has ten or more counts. CDR3 DNA: TGTGCCAGCAGTTTCGAGGGGTCAAGTCTTAGAGAGCAGTTCTTC. This codes for CASSFEGSSLREQFF. V usage is TRBV6-1 and J usage is TRBJ2-1; D assignment may be TRBD1 or TRBD2 (5 bases each). Germline CDR1 is MNHNS and CDR2 is SASEGT. Trimming left V 5 bases short and J 10 bases short, with 21 bases between. The length of the CDR3 is 15 residues.

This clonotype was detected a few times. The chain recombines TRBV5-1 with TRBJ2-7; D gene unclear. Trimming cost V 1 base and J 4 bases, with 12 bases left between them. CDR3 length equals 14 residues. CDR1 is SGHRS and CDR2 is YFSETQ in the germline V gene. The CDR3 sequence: CASSLQGLEYEQYF. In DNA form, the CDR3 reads TGCGCCAGCAGCTTGCAAGGTTTGGAGTACGAGCAGTACTTC.